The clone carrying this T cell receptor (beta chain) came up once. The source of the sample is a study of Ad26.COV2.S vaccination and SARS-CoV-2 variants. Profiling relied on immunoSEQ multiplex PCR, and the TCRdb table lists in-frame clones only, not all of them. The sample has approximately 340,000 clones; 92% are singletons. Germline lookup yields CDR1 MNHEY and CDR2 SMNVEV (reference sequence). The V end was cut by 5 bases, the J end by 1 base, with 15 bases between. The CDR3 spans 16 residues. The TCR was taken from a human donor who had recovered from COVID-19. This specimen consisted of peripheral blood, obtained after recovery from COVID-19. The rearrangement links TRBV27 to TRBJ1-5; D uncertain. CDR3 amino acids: CASSPRPTASNQPQHF. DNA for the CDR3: TGTGCCAGCAGTCCCCGACCTACGGCCAGCAATCAGCCCCAGCATTTT.